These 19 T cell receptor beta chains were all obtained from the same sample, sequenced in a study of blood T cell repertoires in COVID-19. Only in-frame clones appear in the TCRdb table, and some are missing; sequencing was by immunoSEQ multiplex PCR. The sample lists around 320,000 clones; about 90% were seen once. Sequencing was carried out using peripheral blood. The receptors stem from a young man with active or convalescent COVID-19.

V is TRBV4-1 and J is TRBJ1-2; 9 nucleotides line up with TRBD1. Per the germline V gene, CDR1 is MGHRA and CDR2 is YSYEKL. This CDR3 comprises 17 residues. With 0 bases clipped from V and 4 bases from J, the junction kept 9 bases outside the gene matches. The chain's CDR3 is CASSQDFRDRVIYGYTF. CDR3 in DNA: TGCGCCAGCAGCCAAGATTTCAGGGACAGGGTAATCTATGGCTACACCTTC.

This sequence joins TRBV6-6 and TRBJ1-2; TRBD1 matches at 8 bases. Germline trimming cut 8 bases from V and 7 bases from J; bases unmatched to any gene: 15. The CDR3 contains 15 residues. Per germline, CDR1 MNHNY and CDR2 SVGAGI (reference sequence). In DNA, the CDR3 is TGTGCCAGCCTGGGGGGGGGACAGGTTTTCTCTGGCTACACCTTC. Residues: CASLGGGQVFSGYTF.

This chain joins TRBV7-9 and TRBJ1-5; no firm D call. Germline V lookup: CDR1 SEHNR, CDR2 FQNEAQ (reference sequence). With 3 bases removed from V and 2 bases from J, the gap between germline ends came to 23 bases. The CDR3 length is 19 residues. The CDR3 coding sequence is TGTGCCAGCAGCTTCGATACGGGGTCCGGTGTCTTCGGCAATCAGCCCCAGCATTTT. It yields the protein CASSFDTGSGVFGNQPQHF. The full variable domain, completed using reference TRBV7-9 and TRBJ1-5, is DTGVSQNPRHKITKRGQNVTFRCDPISEHNRLYWYRQTLGQGPEFLTYFQNEAQLEKSRLLSDRFSAERPKGSFSTLEIQRTEQGDSAMYLCASSFDTGSGVFGNQPQHFGDGTRLSIL.

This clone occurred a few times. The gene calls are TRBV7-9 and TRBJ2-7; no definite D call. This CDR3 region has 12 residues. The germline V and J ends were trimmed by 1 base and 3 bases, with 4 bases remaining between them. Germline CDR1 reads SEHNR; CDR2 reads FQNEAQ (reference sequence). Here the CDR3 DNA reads TGTGCCAGCAGCTTAGACATCTACGAGCAGTACTTC. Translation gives CASSLDIYEQYF.

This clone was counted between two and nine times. DNA for the CDR3: TGTGCCAGCAGCCCTGACTACACCGGGGAGCTGTTTTTT. This sequence encodes CASSPDYTGELFF. The genes are TRBV14 and TRBJ2-2; D is undetermined. Between the trimmed V and J ends, which lost 4 bases and 3 bases, there was a span of 6 bases. In germline, CDR1 is SGHDN, CDR2 FVKESK. The CDR3 is 13 residues long. The whole variable domain, filled in from reference TRBV14 and TRBJ2-2, reads EAGVTQFPSHSVIEKGQTVTLRCDPISGHDNLYWYRRVMGKEIKFLLHFVKESKQDESGMPNNRFLAERTGGTYSTLKVQPAELEDSGVYFCASSPDYTGELFFGEGSRLTVL.

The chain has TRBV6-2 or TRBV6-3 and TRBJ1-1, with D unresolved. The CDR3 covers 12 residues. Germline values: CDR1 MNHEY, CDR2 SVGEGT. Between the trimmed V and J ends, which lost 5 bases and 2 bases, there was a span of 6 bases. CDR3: CASSPGNTEAFF. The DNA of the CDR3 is TGTGCCAGCAGTCCGGGTAACACTGAAGCTTTCTTT.

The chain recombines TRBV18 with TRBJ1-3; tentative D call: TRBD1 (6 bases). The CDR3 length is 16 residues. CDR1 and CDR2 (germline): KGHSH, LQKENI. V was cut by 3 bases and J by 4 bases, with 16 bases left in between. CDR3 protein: CASSPSKQGIGNTIYF. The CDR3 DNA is TGTGCCAGCTCACCTAGCAAACAGGGAATCGGAAACACCATATATTTT.

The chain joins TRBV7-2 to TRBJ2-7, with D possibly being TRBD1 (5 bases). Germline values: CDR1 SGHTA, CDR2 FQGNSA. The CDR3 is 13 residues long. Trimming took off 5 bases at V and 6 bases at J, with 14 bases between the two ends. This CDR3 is CASSPPLGVEQYF. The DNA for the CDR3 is TGTGCCAGCAGCCCCCCCCTAGGGGTCGAGCAGTACTTC. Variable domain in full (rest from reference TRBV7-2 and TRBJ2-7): GAGVSQSPSNKVTEKGKDVELRCDPISGHTALYWYRQSLGQGLEFLIYFQGNSAPDKSGLPSDRFSAERTGGSVSTLTIQRTQQEDSAVYLCASSPPLGVEQYFGPGTRLTVT.

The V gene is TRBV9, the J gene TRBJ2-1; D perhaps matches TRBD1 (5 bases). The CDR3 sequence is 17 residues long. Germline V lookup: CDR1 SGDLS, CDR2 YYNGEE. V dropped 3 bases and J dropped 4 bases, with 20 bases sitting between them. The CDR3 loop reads CASSDSSRQQIYNEQFF. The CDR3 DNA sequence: TGTGCCAGCAGCGATTCCTCTAGACAGCAGATATACAATGAGCAGTTCTTC.

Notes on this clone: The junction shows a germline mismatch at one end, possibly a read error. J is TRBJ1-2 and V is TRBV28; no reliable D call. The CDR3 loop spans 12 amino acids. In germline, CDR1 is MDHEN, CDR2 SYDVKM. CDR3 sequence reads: CASSSRSFPGKF. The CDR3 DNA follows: TGTGCCAGCAGCTCAAGGTCGTTTCCGGGGAAATTC.

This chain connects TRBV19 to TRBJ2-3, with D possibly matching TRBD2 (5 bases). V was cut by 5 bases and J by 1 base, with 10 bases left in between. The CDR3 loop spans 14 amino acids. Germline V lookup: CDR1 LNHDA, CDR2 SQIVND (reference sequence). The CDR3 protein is CASSQAAGTDTQYF. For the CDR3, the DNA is TGTGCCAGTAGTCAAGCGGCGGGCACAGATACGCAGTATTTT. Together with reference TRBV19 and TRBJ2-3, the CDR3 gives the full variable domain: DGGITQSPKYLFRKEGQNVTLSCEQNLNHDAMYWYRQDPGQGLRLIYYSQIVNDFQKGDIAEGYSVSREKKESFPLTVTSAQKNPTAFYLCASSQAAGTDTQYFGPGTRLTVL.

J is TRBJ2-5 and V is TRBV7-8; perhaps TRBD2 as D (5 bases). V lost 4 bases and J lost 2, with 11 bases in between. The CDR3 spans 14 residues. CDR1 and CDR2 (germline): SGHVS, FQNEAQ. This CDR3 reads CASSYGLEQETQYF. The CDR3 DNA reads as TGTGCCAGCAGCTACGGACTCGAGCAAGAGACCCAGTACTTC.

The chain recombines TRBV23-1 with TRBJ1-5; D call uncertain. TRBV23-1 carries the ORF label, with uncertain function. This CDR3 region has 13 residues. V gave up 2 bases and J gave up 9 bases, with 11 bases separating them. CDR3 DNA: TGCGCCAGCAGTCAAGTTGTAGTTTGGCCCCAGCATTTT. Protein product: CASSQVVVWPQHF.

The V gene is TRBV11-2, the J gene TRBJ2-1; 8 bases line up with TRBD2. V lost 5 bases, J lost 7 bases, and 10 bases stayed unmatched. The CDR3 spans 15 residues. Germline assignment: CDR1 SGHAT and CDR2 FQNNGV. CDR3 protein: CASSNLAGHGNEQFF. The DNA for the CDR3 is TGTGCCAGCAGCAATCTAGCGGGCCACGGGAATGAGCAGTTCTTC.

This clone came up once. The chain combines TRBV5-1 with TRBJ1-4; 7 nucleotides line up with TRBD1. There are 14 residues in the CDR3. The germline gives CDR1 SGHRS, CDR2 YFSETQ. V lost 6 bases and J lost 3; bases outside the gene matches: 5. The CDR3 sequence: CASTPGQPNEKLFF. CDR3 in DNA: TGCGCCAGCACCCCGGGACAGCCTAATGAAAAACTGTTTTTT.

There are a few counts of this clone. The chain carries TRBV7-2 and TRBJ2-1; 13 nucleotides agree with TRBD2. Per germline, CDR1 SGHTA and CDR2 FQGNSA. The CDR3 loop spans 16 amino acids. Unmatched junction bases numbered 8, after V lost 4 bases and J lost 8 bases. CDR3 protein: CASSSSRLAGGDEQFF. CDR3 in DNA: TGTGCCAGCAGCTCGAGTCGACTAGCGGGGGGTGATGAGCAGTTCTTC.

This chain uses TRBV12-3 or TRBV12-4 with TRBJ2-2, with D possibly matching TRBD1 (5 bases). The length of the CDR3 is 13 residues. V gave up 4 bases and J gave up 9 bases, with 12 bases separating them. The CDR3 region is CASSSQGVRELFF. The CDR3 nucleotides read TGTGCCAGCAGTTCCCAGGGCGTCCGGGAGCTGTTTTTT.

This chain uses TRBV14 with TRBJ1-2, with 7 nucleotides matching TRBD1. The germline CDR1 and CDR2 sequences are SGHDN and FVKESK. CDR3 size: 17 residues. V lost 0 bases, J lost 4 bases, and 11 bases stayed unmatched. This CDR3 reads CASSQDTLRGPLYGYTF. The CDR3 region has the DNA TGTGCCAGCAGCCAAGATACCCTGAGGGGGCCTCTCTATGGCTACACCTTC.

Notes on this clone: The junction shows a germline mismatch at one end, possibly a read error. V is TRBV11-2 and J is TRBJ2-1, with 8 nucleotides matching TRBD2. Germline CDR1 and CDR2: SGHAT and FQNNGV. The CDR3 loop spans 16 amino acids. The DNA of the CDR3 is TGTGCCAGCAGCCTAGATCTGGGGGGGACTAGGGATGAGCAGTTCTTC. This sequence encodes CASSLDLGGTRDEQFF.